The rows below give T cell receptor beta chains drawn from one sample of a study of cytomegalovirus exposure and HLA in healthy donors. Only in-frame clones appear in the TCRdb table, and some are missing; sequencing was by immunoSEQ multiplex PCR. The sample holds 180,000 or so clones, around 86% seen once. Sample: PBMCs. These receptors originate from a young man in good health and CMV-seropositive. CDR3s include the opening cysteine and the closing phenylalanine or tryptophan. The D gene is left open where the match is weak. Size is stated for part of the rows, as once, few or many counts, or as a class when the clone is expanded.

v_gene,j_gene,abundance,d_gene,len,CDR3nt,CDR3aa
TRBV6-5,TRBJ1-1,-,-,10,TGTGCCAGCGGACGGGTTGAAGCTTTCTTT,CASGRVEAFF
TRBV28,TRBJ2-2,-,-,14,TGTGCCAGCAGTACGGGAGCGGGCACCGGGGAGCTGTTTTTT,CASSTGAGTGELFF
TRBV7-2,TRBJ2-3,-,-,15,TGTGCCAGCAGCTTAGAAGACATCCCCACAGATACGCAGTATTTT,CASSLEDIPTDTQYF
TRBV5-1,TRBJ2-1,-,-,19,TGCGCCAGCAGCTTGGGGGACTTGAGACTACTGAGCTCCTACAATGAGCAGTTCTTC,CASSLGDLRLLSSYNEQFF
TRBV6-5,TRBJ2-7,-,TRBD1,13,TGTGCCAGCACCGGGACAGGTAGCTACGAGCAGTACTTC,CASTGTGSYEQYF
TRBV19,TRBJ2-3,-,-,14,TGTGCCAGTAGGGGTGGCGTAACCACAGATACGCAGTATTTT,CASRGGVTTDTQYF
TRBV6-5,TRBJ2-3,-,-,15,TGTGCCAGCACCCCCTTTGGGGTAAGCACAGATACGCAGTATTTT,CASTPFGVSTDTQYF
TRBV7-8,TRBJ2-7,-,-,13,TGTGCCAGCAGCTTAGCCCAGGGATACGAGCAGTACTTC,CASSLAQGYEQYF
TRBV7-8,TRBJ1-2,few,-,16,TGTGCCAGCAGCATTAGGAGGGGGGTGTCGGACTATGGCTACACCTTC,CASSIRRGVSDYGYTF
TRBV14,TRBJ2-5,-,TRBD1,15,TGTGCCAGCAGCCAAGACCCACAGGGGTGGGAGACCCAGTACTTC,CASSQDPQGWETQYF
TRBV18,TRBJ2-2,-,-,12,TGTGCCAGCTCCTTTAACACCGGGGAGCTGTTTTTT,CASSFNTGELFF
TRBV27,TRBJ1-1,-,TRBD1,15,TGTGCCAGCAGTCTCTACCCAACAGGGGTGGGTGAAGCTTTCTTT,CASSLYPTGVGEAFF
TRBV28,TRBJ2-7,-,TRBD1,15,TGTGCCAGCAGTTTGGACAGGTCTAGCTCCTACGAGCAGTACTTC,CASSLDRSSSYEQYF
TRBV5-4,TRBJ2-1,-,TRBD2,18,TGTGCCAGCAGCGGGGAAGGTCACGGCGGGAGTTCCTACAATGAGCAGTTCTTC,CASSGEGHGGSSYNEQFF
TRBV4-1,TRBJ2-1,-,-,15,TGCGCCAGCAGCCAAGACTTCGGGGTGACGGGTGAGCAGTTCTTC,CASSQDFGVTGEQFF
TRBV5-1,TRBJ1-6,once,-,16,TGCGCCAGCAGCTTGAGCGGGGACACAAGATTTTCACCCCTCCACTTT,CASSLSGDTRFSPLHF
TRBV6-5,TRBJ2-2,-,-,15,TGTGCCAGCAGTTCCCAAAACTTGGTTGCCGGGGAGCTGTTTTTT,CASSSQNLVAGELFF
TRBV18,TRBJ1-4,-,-,19,TGTGCCAGCTCACCAACCAATCTCCAGGGGAGGGGATCGAATGAAAAACTGTTTTTT,CASSPTNLQGRGSNEKLFF
TRBV9,TRBJ1-1,-,-,13,TGTGCCAGTTCAACTGGGGGGTACACTGAAGCTTTCTTT,CASSTGGYTEAFF
TRBV5-1,TRBJ2-7,-,-,14,TGCGCCAGCAGCTTGGGGGACCTTCTGTACGAGCAGTACTTC,CASSLGDLLYEQYF
TRBV9,TRBJ2-2,-,-,16,TGTGCCAGCAGCGGAGGGGCCCACTCGAACACCGGGGAGCTGTTTTTT,CASSGGAHSNTGELFF
TRBV5-8,TRBJ2-2,-,TRBD2,15,TGTGCCAGCAGCTTGGGTCTAGCGGTAACCGGGGAGCTGTTTTTT,CASSLGLAVTGELFF
TRBV7-9,TRBJ1-4,-,-,14,TGTGCCAGCAGTTCGGACGGGTCTAATGAAAAACTGTTTTTT,CASSSDGSNEKLFF
TRBV7-7,TRBJ2-2,-,-,15,TGTGCCAGCAGCTTAGGGCTAGCGAACACCGGGGAGCTGTTTTTT,CASSLGLANTGELFF
TRBV7-2,TRBJ1-5,-,-,15,TGTGCCAGCAGCCTTCAGGGCTTGGGCAATCAGCCCCAGCATTTT,CASSLQGLGNQPQHF
TRBV19,TRBJ2-1,-,-,14,TGTGCCAGTGGCCCCCGGACAGCCTACAATGAGCAGTTCTTC,CASGPRTAYNEQFF
TRBV6-1,TRBJ2-7,-,-,13,TGTGCCAGCAGTGTCCAGGACTCCTACGAGCAGTACTTC,CASSVQDSYEQYF
TRBV11-3,TRBJ1-3,-,-,17,TGTGCCAGCAGCTTAAGGGCAGGATATTTCTCTGGAAACACCATATATTTT,CASSLRAGYFSGNTIYF
TRBV19,TRBJ2-2,-,-,11,TGTGCCAGTAAGAACACCGGGGAGCTGTTTTTT,CASKNTGELFF
TRBV6-5,TRBJ2-7,-,-,15,TGTGCCAGCAGTTACTCAGACACCGGCTCCTACGAGCAGTACTTC,CASSYSDTGSYEQYF
TRBV5-1,TRBJ2-2,-,-,15,TGCGCCAGCAGCTTGGGTGGTATCCGGGACGGGGAGCTGTTTTTT,CASSLGGIRDGELFF
TRBV7-2,TRBJ2-7,-,-,15,TGTGCCAGCAGCCAAGAACTAGCTTCCTATTACGAGCAGTACTTC,CASSQELASYYEQYF
TRBV5-1,TRBJ2-7,-,TRBD1,15,TGCGCCAGCAGCGTATCCGGGACAGGGGCCTGGGAGCAGTACTTC,CASSVSGTGAWEQYF
TRBV9,TRBJ1-2,-,-,14,TGTGCCAGCAGCGTAGACGCCGGGCGGGGAGGCTACACCTTC,CASSVDAGRGGYTF